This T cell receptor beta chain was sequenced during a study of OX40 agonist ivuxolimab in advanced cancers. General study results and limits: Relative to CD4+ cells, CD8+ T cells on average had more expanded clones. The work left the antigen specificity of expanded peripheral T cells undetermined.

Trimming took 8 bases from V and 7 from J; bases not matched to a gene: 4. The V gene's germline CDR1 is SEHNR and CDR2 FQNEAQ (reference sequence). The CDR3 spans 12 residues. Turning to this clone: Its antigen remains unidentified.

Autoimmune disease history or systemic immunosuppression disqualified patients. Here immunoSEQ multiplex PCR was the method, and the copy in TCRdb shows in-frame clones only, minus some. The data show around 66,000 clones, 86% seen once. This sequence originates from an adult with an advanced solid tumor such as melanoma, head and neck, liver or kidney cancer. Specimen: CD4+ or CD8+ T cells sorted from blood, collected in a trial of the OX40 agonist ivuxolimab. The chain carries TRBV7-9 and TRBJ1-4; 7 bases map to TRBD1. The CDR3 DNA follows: TGTGCCAGCGGACGGGACAGTGAAAAACTGTTTTTT. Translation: CASGRDSEKLFF. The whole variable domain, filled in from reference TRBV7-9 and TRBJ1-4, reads DTGVSQNPRHKITKRGQNVTFRCDPISEHNRLYWYRQTLGQGPEFLTYFQNEAQLEKSRLLSDRFSAERPKGSFSTLEIQRTEQGDSAMYLCASGRDSEKLFFGSGTQLSVL.